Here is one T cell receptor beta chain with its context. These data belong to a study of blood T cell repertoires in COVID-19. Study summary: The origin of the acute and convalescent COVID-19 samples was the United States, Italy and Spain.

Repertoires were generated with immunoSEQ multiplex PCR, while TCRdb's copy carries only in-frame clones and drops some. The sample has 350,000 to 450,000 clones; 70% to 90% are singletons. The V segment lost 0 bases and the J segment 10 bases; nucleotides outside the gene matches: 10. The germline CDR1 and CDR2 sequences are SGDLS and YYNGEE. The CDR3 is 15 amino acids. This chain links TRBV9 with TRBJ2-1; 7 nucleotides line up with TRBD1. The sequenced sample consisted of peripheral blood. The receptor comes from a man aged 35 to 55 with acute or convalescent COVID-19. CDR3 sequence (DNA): TGTGCCAGCAGCGTAGTTGAGGGGGCTCGATCCGAGCAGTTCTTC. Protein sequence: CASSVVEGARSEQFF.